The following is a TCR beta chain sequence with its context. The data were obtained in a study of T cells expressing NK-cell markers. CDR1 and CDR2 (germline): SGHTA, FQGNSA. This CDR3 is 11 amino acids long. 5'RACE template switching built TCR beta cDNA with unique molecular identifiers. TCRdb reprocessed the 5' RACE reads and keeps a single row for each CDR3 protein, giving no DNA. The specimen's table records 300,000 to 450,000 distinct CDR3 sequences. The TCR sequence derives from a man aged 18-75 years in good health. The rearrangement links TRBV7-2 to TRBJ2-5. Source material: blood T cells: a sorted CD56 or NKG2C T cell subset, CD4+ or CD8+ T cells, or bulk PBMC T cells (not recorded which). The CDR3 region is CASSRSWTQYF.